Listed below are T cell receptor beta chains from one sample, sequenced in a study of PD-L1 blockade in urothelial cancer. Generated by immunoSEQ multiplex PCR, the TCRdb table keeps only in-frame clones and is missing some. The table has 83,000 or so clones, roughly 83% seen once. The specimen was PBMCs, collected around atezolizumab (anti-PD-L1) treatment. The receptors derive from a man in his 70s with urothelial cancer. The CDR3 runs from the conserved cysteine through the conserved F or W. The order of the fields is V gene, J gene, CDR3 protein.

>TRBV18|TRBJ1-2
CASSLQGDYGYTF
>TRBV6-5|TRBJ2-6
CASSFSGNSGANVLTF
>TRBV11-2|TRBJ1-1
CASSLDRPGGDSTEAFF
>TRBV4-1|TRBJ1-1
CASSQPDTLGTEAFF
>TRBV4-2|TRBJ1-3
CASSQETGHSSGNTIYF
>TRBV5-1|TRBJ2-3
CASSPTSGGTDTQYF
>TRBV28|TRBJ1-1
CASSPPQGDTEAFF
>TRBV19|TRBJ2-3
CASSGDRGGTDTQYF
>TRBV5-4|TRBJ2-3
CASRASGTSTDTQYF
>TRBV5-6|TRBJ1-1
CASTLPAGDTEAFF
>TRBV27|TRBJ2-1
CASSQILAGGPYEQFF
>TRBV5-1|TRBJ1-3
CASSALTGSSGNTIYF
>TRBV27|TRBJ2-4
CASSLFFGERAKNIQYF
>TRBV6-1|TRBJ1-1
CASSEQGIGEAFF
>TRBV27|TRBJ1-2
CASSLGQGARYHYGYTF
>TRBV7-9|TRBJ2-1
CASSYPPAGAPREQFF
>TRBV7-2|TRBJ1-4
CASSWIGTGSEKLFF
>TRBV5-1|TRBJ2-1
CASSLGGGNYNEQFF
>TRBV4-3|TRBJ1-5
CASSQGHLVNQPQHF
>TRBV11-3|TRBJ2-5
CASSSHIKETQYF
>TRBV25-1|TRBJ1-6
CASSEGGGGSPLHF
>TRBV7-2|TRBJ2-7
CASSVFAGGSQGSYEQYF
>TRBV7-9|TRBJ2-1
CASSLAGAYNEQFF
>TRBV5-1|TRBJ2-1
CASSWGGGTYNEQFF
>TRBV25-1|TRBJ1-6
CASTGDTNNSPLHF
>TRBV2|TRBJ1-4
CASRTGELEKLFF
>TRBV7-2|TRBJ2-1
CASSLMTSSYNEQFF
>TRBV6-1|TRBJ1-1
CASNEGGYTEAFF
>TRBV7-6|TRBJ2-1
CASSLTGQTTLSSYNEQFF
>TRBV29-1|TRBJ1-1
CSVGGGSTEAFF
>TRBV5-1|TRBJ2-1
CASSLAILGGGAYNEQFF
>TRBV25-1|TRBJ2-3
CASSERGVGSDTQYF
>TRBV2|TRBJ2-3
CASSGSGGDTQYF
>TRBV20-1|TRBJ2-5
CSASGGETQYF
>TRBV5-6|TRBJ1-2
CASSLGTLNRGYTF
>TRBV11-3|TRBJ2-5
CASSWSSGETQYF
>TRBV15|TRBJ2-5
CATSGDRARETQYF
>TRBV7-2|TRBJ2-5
CASRTGGLETQYF
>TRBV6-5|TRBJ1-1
CASTRTGEAFF
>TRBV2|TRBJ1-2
CASRVTGYGYTF
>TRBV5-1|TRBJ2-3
CASSLVGRGADTQYF
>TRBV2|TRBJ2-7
CASRRWVQGEQYF